This TCR beta chain was sequenced during a study of CD8 T cells in ankylosing spondylitis (dated by TCRdb to the late 2010s). For context, the study as a whole: The study profiled T cell receptor beta repertoires in healthy donors and ankylosing spondylitis patients to find disease-linked TCR variants. The whole study cohort included 85 to 120 healthy donors and 25 or so ankylosing spondylitis patients. Peripheral blood was sampled, and synovial fluid was additionally collected from ankylosing spondylitis patients.

Broad study findings and their caveats: The disease-linked clones showed a CD8+ phenotype and occurred at relatively low frequencies in peripheral blood. Significant enrichment of the disease-linked clones was reported in matched synovial fluid samples from ankylosing spondylitis patients. Blood from ankylosing spondylitis patients appeared to be characterized by a TCR beta motif made up of several highly homologous amino acid variants. Some motif variants were previously reported in synovial fluid and blood of reactive arthritis patients, suggesting common disease-initiation mechanisms.

The sequencing machine was an Illumina HiSeq 2500. TCR beta libraries were prepared by quantitative 5'-RACE with molecular barcodes. The study's own analysis went as follows. To identify disease-linked TCR variants, a new computational method was used, one built on a probabilistic model of VDJ rearrangement. TCRdb ran its own pipeline on the public reads, namely fastp trimming at Q25 and MiXCR clone calling, and kept in-frame beta chains. A single entry per CDR3 protein holds the most common genes and DNA from its merged rows. These V and J calls originate from TCRdb's pipeline instead of the authors' own analysis. The sample data list some 200,000 distinct CDR3 sequences, and roughly 13% of these were observed just once. The ten largest clonotypes hold 16% of the sample. In its sample, this clonotype was seen a few times. It lacks a known antigen. Base qualities are not provided; no much larger clone lies one nucleotide away.

The sample taken for sequencing was blood, either unsorted or a sorted T cell fraction (not recorded which). The source is a male donor with ankylosing spondylitis or in good health (not recorded which).

CDR3 protein: CASSYSSTVSGANVLTF. In nucleotide form, the sequence is TGTGCCAGCAGTTACTCGAGCACGGTTTCTGGGGCCAACGTCCTGACTTTC. The sequence is built from TRBV6-5 and TRBJ2-6, with no reliable assignment of the D segment. CDR1 is given as MNHEY and CDR2 as SVGAGI, both from the germline V gene. Counted from cysteine to phenylalanine, this CDR3 has 17 amino acids. Only CDR3 DNA remains: 51 bases, in frame from the first base. V is pared back by 0 bases and J by 1 base, with 10 bases lying between the germline termini.